This paragraph covers one T cell receptor (beta chain) sequence. It lacks a known antigen. Base qualities are missing; no much larger clone stands one base away. The data were taken from a study of blood T cell repertoires in COVID-19 (dated by TCRdb to about 2020). A note on the overall study: Collaborator samples came from the United States, Italy and Spain and covered acute and convalescent phases of COVID-19. The material from the prospective study consisted of cDNA or gDNA derived from T cells, B-cell-depleted T cells, or PBMCs. A de-identified subject ID, COVID-19 status, age in years and sex were almost always included in the sample metadata. The dataset comprised deeply sampled blood TCRbeta repertoires from subjects exposed to, actively infected with, or recovered from COVID-19. The repertoires were released in a freely available public database meant as a resource for research on the immune response to SARS-CoV-2. Samples were obtained from the ongoing ImmuneRACE study (first 160 participants) and from roughly 1,300 subjects provided by 6 global collaborators. HLA class I and class II types, where available, came from metadata supplied by the sample provider rather than from assay-based typing. General conclusions and limits of the study: The quantity of clinical and demographic metadata differed by source and by participant and was supplied without curation.

The germline V gene supplies CDR1 SGHDT and CDR2 YYEEEE. V is cut back by 0 bases and J by 4 bases, with 8 bases in the junction unmatched. The CDR3, cysteine through phenylalanine, is 17 amino acids long. Left in the record is the CDR3 DNA by itself, 51 bases read in frame from the first base. Collaborating institutions collected whole blood in K2EDTA tubes following their own protocols. Collaborator samples were shipped for TCRbeta analysis as frozen whole blood, isolated PBMCs, or DNA extracted from either sample type. TCRbeta CDR3 regions were amplified from genomic DNA by means of the immunoSEQ Assay, a bias-controlled multiplex PCR. The source study handled its data this way. The number of nucleated cells in each sample was estimated by amplification of reference gene primers within the assay. To quantify the absolute abundance of each unique TCRbeta CDR3 rearrangement, sequence reads were collapsed and filtered. Productive Simpson clonality was computed per sample as the square root of Simpson's diversity index over productive rearrangements. Imported from immuneACCESS, the table was reduced by TCRdb to in-frame sequences with V and J called. These copies leave out some clones; in studies compared against another copy, an unresolved V gene accounts for under half, and the cause of the remainder is not known. V and J calls and clone size are those listed in that table; D and trimming were worked out from the DNA. The sample includes more than 95,000 clones, with roughly three quarters observed a single time. The ten most abundant clones make up 30% to 45% of the sample.

The sample was peripheral blood. The TCR originated in a man aged 40-50 years with active or convalescent COVID-19. The sequence links TRBV5-6 to TRBJ2-3; TRBD2 lines up with 10 middle nucleotides. The nucleotides read TGTGCCAGCAGCTTGGGCCTAGCGGGAGTCTATCCAGATACGCAGTATTTT. Its translation reads: CASSLGLAGVYPDTQYF. Where the CDR3 stops, the reference TRBV5-6 and TRBJ2-3 genes take over; the full variable domain is DAGVTQSPTHLIKTRGQQVTLRCSPKSGHDTVSWYQQALGQGPQFIFQYYEEEERQRGNFPDRFSGHQFPNYSSELNVNALLLGDSALYLCASSLGLAGVYPDTQYFGPGTRLTVL.